The clone carrying this T cell receptor (beta chain) occurred a few times. The entry originates in a study of T cell responses to AZD1222 COVID-19 vaccine. V was cut by 0 bases and J by 0 bases, with 14 bases left in between. Germline V gene data show CDR1 as LGHNA and CDR2 as YSLEER. CDR3 size: 18 residues. This table comes from immunoSEQ multiplex PCR, and its TCRdb copy is limited to in-frame clones, with some not included. The table lists 120,000 to 150,000 clones, nearly 90% of them singletons. V gene TRBV4-3 combines with J gene TRBJ2-2, with D possibly being TRBD1 (6 bases). The sequence derives from an adult who received the MenACWY meningococcal vaccine as a control. The sample here was peripheral blood, taken 28 days after the second dose of the MenACWY control vaccine. CDR3 DNA: TGCGCCAGCAGCCAAGATTGGGGATGGACAGCGAACACCGGGGAGCTGTTTTTT. It specifies CASSQDWGWTANTGELFF.